These T cell receptor beta chains were read from a single sample in a study of control samples from healthy donors and cancer patients. Sequencing was performed with immunoSEQ multiplex PCR; in TCRdb, only in-frame clones are kept and a portion is missing. The sample yields tens of thousands of clones, nearly 90% seen once. The source material was PBMCs. The receptors were sampled from a man aged 60 to 69 with colorectal cancer. Both conserved end residues are part of each CDR3. The D gene is left open where the match is weak. Clone size is given for some rows only: seen once, a few or many times, or a class if the clone is expanded.

CDR3 protein: CASRMGTGGRQPQHF
CDR3 DNA: TGTGCCAGTAGAATGGGGACAGGGGGCCGCCAGCCCCAGCATTTT
clone size: .
J gene: TRBJ1-5
D gene: TRBD1
V gene: TRBV19

CDR3 protein: CASSRGLGEKLFF
CDR3 DNA: TGTGCCAGCAGCAGGGGGCTTGGGGAAAAACTGTTTTTT
clone size: .
J gene: TRBJ1-4
D gene: TRBD1
V gene: TRBV7-2

CDR3 protein: CASSSRWTATYEQYF
CDR3 DNA: TGTGCCAGCAGTTCCCGATGGACCGCGACCTACGAGCAGTACTTC
clone size: .
J gene: TRBJ2-7
D gene: .
V gene: TRBV28

CDR3 protein: CAKYNEQFF
CDR3 DNA: TGTGCCAAGTACAATGAGCAGTTCTTC
clone size: .
J gene: TRBJ2-1
D gene: .
V gene: TRBV12-3/TRBV12-4

CDR3 protein: CASSLAGSHEQYF
CDR3 DNA: TGTGCCAGCAGCTTAGCGGGTTCCCACGAGCAGTACTTC
clone size: .
J gene: TRBJ2-7
D gene: .
V gene: TRBV7-2

CDR3 protein: CASWGTGMGYGYTF
CDR3 DNA: TGTGCCAGCTGGGGGACAGGGATGGGGTATGGCTACACCTTC
clone size: once
J gene: TRBJ1-2
D gene: TRBD1
V gene: TRBV7-3

CDR3 protein: CAWSVTGTGNQPQHF
CDR3 DNA: TGTGCCTGGAGTGTCACAGGTACCGGCAATCAGCCCCAGCATTTT
clone size: few
J gene: TRBJ1-5
D gene: .
V gene: TRBV30

CDR3 protein: CASTYGLTGELFF
CDR3 DNA: TGTGCCAGCACCTACGGGCTCACCGGGGAGCTGTTTTTT
clone size: .
J gene: TRBJ2-2
D gene: .
V gene: TRBV6-6

CDR3 protein: CAISESTNRYSFF
CDR3 DNA: TGTGCCATCAGTGAGTCGACAAACCGCTATTCTTTCTTT
clone size: .
J gene: TRBJ1-1
D gene: .
V gene: TRBV10-3

CDR3 protein: CASRRRTEAFF
CDR3 DNA: TGTGCCAGCAGGAGGCGGACTGAAGCTTTCTTT
clone size: once
J gene: TRBJ1-1
D gene: .
V gene: TRBV6-5

CDR3 protein: CASSLSSNNEQFF
CDR3 DNA: TGTGCCAGCAGCTTAAGTAGCAACAATGAGCAGTTCTTC
clone size: .
J gene: TRBJ2-1
D gene: .
V gene: TRBV7-3

CDR3 protein: CASRYGTGSNTEAFF
CDR3 DNA: TGTGCCAGTAGATACGGGACAGGTTCGAACACTGAAGCTTTCTTT
clone size: .
J gene: TRBJ1-1
D gene: TRBD1
V gene: TRBV19

CDR3 protein: CASSPKPQGSETQYF
CDR3 DNA: TGTGCCAGCAGCCCAAAGCCCCAGGGGTCAGAGACCCAGTACTTC
clone size: .
J gene: TRBJ2-5
D gene: .
V gene: TRBV11-2

CDR3 protein: CASAPGRGNTIYF
CDR3 DNA: TGCGCCAGCGCCCCAGGGCGTGGAAACACCATATATTTT
clone size: .
J gene: TRBJ1-3
D gene: .
V gene: TRBV5-1

CDR3 protein: CASSLGQGYGYTF
CDR3 DNA: TGTGCCAGCAGTTTAGGGCAGGGTTATGGCTACACCTTC
clone size: .
J gene: TRBJ1-2
D gene: .
V gene: TRBV28

CDR3 protein: CSPVSPYEQYF
CDR3 DNA: TGCAGCCCGGTCTCCCCCTACGAGCAGTACTTC
clone size: .
J gene: TRBJ2-7
D gene: .
V gene: TRBV20-1

CDR3 protein: CAIGDSGGLRNEQFF
CDR3 DNA: TGTGCCATCGGCGATAGCGGGGGGCTTCGCAATGAGCAGTTCTTC
clone size: .
J gene: TRBJ2-1
D gene: TRBD2
V gene: TRBV10-3

CDR3 protein: CASSPRGQGIMNTEAFF
CDR3 DNA: TGTGCCAGCTCACCGCGAGGACAGGGGATCATGAACACTGAAGCTTTCTTT
clone size: .
J gene: TRBJ1-1
D gene: TRBD1
V gene: TRBV18

CDR3 protein: CASTQFTGTDTQYF
CDR3 DNA: TGCGCCAGCACACAGTTTACTGGCACAGATACGCAGTATTTT
clone size: .
J gene: TRBJ2-3
D gene: .
V gene: TRBV5-1

CDR3 protein: CAWSRDSTEAFF
CDR3 DNA: TGTGCCTGGAGCCGGGACAGCACTGAAGCTTTCTTT
clone size: .
J gene: TRBJ1-1
D gene: TRBD1
V gene: TRBV30

CDR3 protein: CSARWTDEAFF
CDR3 DNA: TGCAGTGCTAGATGGACGGATGAAGCTTTCTTT
clone size: .
J gene: TRBJ1-1
D gene: .
V gene: TRBV20-1

CDR3 protein: CASSLGRGLGYTF
CDR3 DNA: TGTGCCAGCAGCTTAGGGAGGGGGCTTGGCTACACCTTC
clone size: .
J gene: TRBJ1-2
D gene: TRBD1
V gene: TRBV7-8

CDR3 protein: CASSEGGWDTDTQYF
CDR3 DNA: TGTGCCAGCAGTGAGGGCGGGTGGGACACAGATACGCAGTATTTT
clone size: .
J gene: TRBJ2-3
D gene: .
V gene: TRBV6-4

CDR3 protein: CASSSRHQGRETQYF
CDR3 DNA: TGTGCCAGCAGCTCACGACACCAGGGTCGGGAGACCCAGTACTTC
clone size: once
J gene: TRBJ2-5
D gene: .
V gene: TRBV11-3

CDR3 protein: CASSPPGQATGNTIYF
CDR3 DNA: TGTGCCAGCTCACCACCCGGACAGGCCACTGGGAACACCATATATTTT
clone size: .
J gene: TRBJ1-3
D gene: TRBD1
V gene: TRBV18

CDR3 protein: CASRQGRASYNSPLHF
CDR3 DNA: TGTGCCAGCAGACAGGGGAGGGCCTCCTATAATTCACCCCTCCACTTT
clone size: .
J gene: TRBJ1-6
D gene: TRBD1
V gene: TRBV28

CDR3 protein: CASSRDRGPYEQYF
CDR3 DNA: TGTGCCTCAAGCCGGGACAGGGGACCCTACGAGCAGTACTTC
clone size: once
J gene: TRBJ2-7
D gene: TRBD1
V gene: TRBV10-3

CDR3 protein: CASSYSGVSYNEQFF
CDR3 DNA: TGTGCCAGCAGTTACTCCGGGGTTTCCTACAATGAGCAGTTCTTC
clone size: .
J gene: TRBJ2-1
D gene: .
V gene: TRBV6-5

CDR3 protein: CAWSGTGLEPQHF
CDR3 DNA: TGTGCCTGGAGTGGGACAGGCCTAGAGCCCCAGCATTTT
clone size: .
J gene: TRBJ1-5
D gene: TRBD1
V gene: TRBV30

CDR3 protein: CANSDGSNQPQHF
CDR3 DNA: TGTGCCAACTCCGACGGGAGCAATCAGCCCCAGCATTTT
clone size: .
J gene: TRBJ1-5
D gene: .
V gene: TRBV6-5

CDR3 protein: CASSQGQGAGSPLHF
CDR3 DNA: TGCGCCAGCAGCCAAGGACAGGGGGCGGGTTCACCCCTCCACTTT
clone size: .
J gene: TRBJ1-6
D gene: TRBD1
V gene: TRBV4-1

CDR3 protein: CASSEQGGTNEKLFF
CDR3 DNA: TGTGCCAGCAGTGAGCAGGGGGGAACTAATGAAAAACTGTTTTTT
clone size: .
J gene: TRBJ1-4
D gene: TRBD1
V gene: TRBV2

CDR3 protein: CASSKRTGSTGELFF
CDR3 DNA: TGTGCCAGCAGTAAAAGGACAGGGAGCACCGGGGAGCTGTTTTTT
clone size: .
J gene: TRBJ2-2
D gene: TRBD1
V gene: TRBV6-5

CDR3 protein: CASEGDSYNEQFF
CDR3 DNA: TGTGCCAGCGAGGGGGACTCCTACAATGAGCAGTTCTTC
clone size: .
J gene: TRBJ2-1
D gene: .
V gene: TRBV2

CDR3 protein: CASSLSSINSPLHF
CDR3 DNA: TGTGCCAGCAGTTTATCTAGCATTAATTCACCCCTCCACTTT
clone size: .
J gene: TRBJ1-6
D gene: .
V gene: TRBV27

CDR3 protein: CASSVPGAGNTIYF
CDR3 DNA: TGTGCCAGCAGCGTTCCAGGCGCCGGAAACACCATATATTTT
clone size: .
J gene: TRBJ1-3
D gene: .
V gene: TRBV9

CDR3 protein: CASRVLGQTYNEQFF
CDR3 DNA: TGCGCCAGCAGAGTCTTAGGGCAGACGTACAATGAGCAGTTCTTC
clone size: .
J gene: TRBJ2-1
D gene: .
V gene: TRBV4-1

CDR3 protein: CSASTQGGMNTEAFF
CDR3 DNA: TGCAGTGCTAGTACACAGGGAGGGATGAACACTGAAGCTTTCTTT
clone size: .
J gene: TRBJ1-1
D gene: .
V gene: TRBV20-1

CDR3 protein: CASGGAGDTQYF
CDR3 DNA: TGTGCGAGCGGGGGGGCGGGAGATACGCAGTATTTT
clone size: .
J gene: TRBJ2-3
D gene: TRBD2
V gene: TRBV6-5

CDR3 protein: CASTDYRDRGYTF
CDR3 DNA: TGTGCCAGCACCGATTACAGGGATCGTGGCTACACCTTC
clone size: once
J gene: TRBJ1-2
D gene: .
V gene: TRBV6-1

CDR3 protein: CASSGLEGETQYF
CDR3 DNA: TGTGCCAGCAGTGGCCTAGAAGGGGAGACCCAGTACTTC
clone size: .
J gene: TRBJ2-5
D gene: .
V gene: TRBV2

CDR3 protein: CASSPPGDPGLFF
CDR3 DNA: TGTGCCAGCAGCCCTCCTGGGGACCCGGGACTGTTTTTT
clone size: once
J gene: TRBJ1-4
D gene: .
V gene: TRBV11-3

CDR3 protein: CASSAPGGTNEKLFF
CDR3 DNA: TGTGCCAGCAGCGCCCCAGGGGGAACTAATGAAAAACTGTTTTTT
clone size: .
J gene: TRBJ1-4
D gene: TRBD1
V gene: TRBV9

CDR3 protein: CASSYWENTEAFF
CDR3 DNA: TGTGCCAGCAGTTACTGGGAGAACACTGAAGCTTTCTTT
clone size: .
J gene: TRBJ1-1
D gene: .
V gene: TRBV6-5

CDR3 protein: CASSGDRVGTEAFF
CDR3 DNA: TGTGCCAGCTCAGGGGACAGGGTCGGCACTGAAGCTTTCTTT
clone size: .
J gene: TRBJ1-1
D gene: TRBD1
V gene: TRBV18

CDR3 protein: CASREGRVYDQPQHF
CDR3 DNA: TGTGCCAGCCGGGAGGGCCGCGTCTACGATCAGCCCCAGCATTTT
clone size: .
J gene: TRBJ1-5
D gene: .
V gene: TRBV2

CDR3 protein: CATRSVGTRDLSNEQFF
CDR3 DNA: TGTGCCACCCGCTCAGTGGGGACCCGGGACCTATCCAATGAGCAGTTCTTC
clone size: .
J gene: TRBJ2-1
D gene: .
V gene: TRBV27

CDR3 protein: CASSLRSGGGETQYF
CDR3 DNA: TGTGCCAGCAGCTTGCGCAGCGGGGGAGGTGAGACCCAGTACTTC
clone size: once
J gene: TRBJ2-5
D gene: TRBD2
V gene: TRBV5-4

CDR3 protein: CASSMVSSYEQYF
CDR3 DNA: TGTGCCAGTAGTATGGTCAGTTCCTACGAGCAGTACTTC
clone size: .
J gene: TRBJ2-7
D gene: .
V gene: TRBV19